The 12 T cell receptor beta chains reported below all come from one sample, sequenced in a study of response to subunit inactivated influenza vaccine. Using its own MiXCR run on the RT-PCR reads, TCRdb lists one record per CDR3 protein. The table shows roughly 160,000 distinct CDR3 sequences, with about a tenth occurring only once. Sequenced material: non-naive T cells sorted from PBMCs, taken roughly 6 weeks after vaccination. The receptors here all came from a middle-aged man who received an inactivated influenza vaccine.

This clonotype was found many times. In DNA form, the CDR3 reads TGTGCCAGCAGCTCCATCCGGGACAGGCTCACCGGGGAGCTGTTTTTT. It yields the protein CASSSIRDRLTGELFF. The chain has TRBV11-2 and TRBJ2-2; 8 bases match TRBD1. The germline V gene encodes CDR1 SGHAT and CDR2 FQNNGV. There are 16 residues in the CDR3. With V trimmed by 4 bases and J by 4 bases, 8 bases remained unmatched.

This clonotype was detected ten times or more. V gene TRBV5-1 combines with J gene TRBJ2-3, with D unclear. The CDR3 length is 14 residues. Germline V gene sequence: CDR1 SGHRS, CDR2 YFSETQ. V was clipped by 5 bases and J by 0 bases, with 10 bases between them. The CDR3 DNA sequence: TGCGCCAGCAGAACTCAGACTAGCACAGATACGCAGTATTTT. Its translation is CASRTQTSTDTQYF.

V is TRBV3-1 and J is TRBJ1-5; D gene uncertain. The germline V and J ends were trimmed by 1 base and 7 bases, with 8 bases remaining between them. CDR3 size: 13 residues. Germline lookup yields CDR1 LGHDT and CDR2 YNNKEL (reference sequence). The CDR3 coding sequence is TGTGCCAGCAGCCAAGGAAGAGGACAGCCCCAGCATTTT. It encodes CASSQGRGQPQHF.

This clonotype has just a few counts. The J gene is TRBJ2-5, the V gene TRBV12-3 or TRBV12-4; 8 positions agree with TRBD1. The CDR3 is 17 amino acids. After removal of 5 bases from V and 4 bases from J, the junction contained 15 bases not matched to a gene. CDR3 loop: CASSEPPGQDSPETQYF. CDR3 DNA: TGTGCCAGCAGTGAGCCACCGGGACAGGATTCCCCAGAGACCCAGTACTTC.

This clonotype was counted at least ten times. The V call is TRBV20-1, the J call TRBJ2-7; D may be TRBD1 (6 bases). This CDR3 region has 12 residues. The germline gives CDR1 DFQATT, CDR2 SNEGSKA (reference sequence). V lost 4 bases, J lost 4 bases, and 11 bases lay in between. In DNA, the CDR3 is TGCAGTGCTATGGGCAGGGGTTACGAGCAGTACTTC. The encoded protein is CSAMGRGYEQYF.

Only a few counts were recorded for this clonotype. J is TRBJ1-6 and V is TRBV20-1, with TRBD1 matching 7 bases. Germline V gene sequence: CDR1 DFQATT, CDR2 SNEGSKA (reference sequence). Trimming at V came to 3 bases and at J to 9 bases, leaving 5 bases not matched to a gene. The CDR3 contains 13 residues. CDR3 residues: CSASQGGVSPLHF. As DNA, the CDR3 is TGCAGTGCTAGTCAGGGGGGCGTTTCACCCCTCCACTTT.

The V and J genes are TRBV11-2 and TRBJ2-2, with D uncertain. CDR1 is SGHAT and CDR2 is FQNNGV in the germline V gene. The CDR3 runs 15 residues. The V gene lost 3 bases and the J gene lost 4 bases, with 12 bases spanning the gap. CDR3 residues: CASSFARLITGELFF. CDR3 DNA: TGTGCCAGCAGCTTTGCTAGATTGATCACCGGGGAGCTGTTTTTT. Full variable domain (outside the CDR3, taken from reference TRBV11-2 and TRBJ2-2): EAGVAQSPRYKIIEKRQSVAFWCNPISGHATLYWYQQILGQGPKLLIQFQNNGVVDDSQLPKDRFSAERLKGVDSTLKIQPAKLEDSAVYLCASSFARLITGELFFGEGSRLTVL.

The sample holds a few counts of this clonotype. The V gene is TRBV6-1, the J gene TRBJ1-6; TRBD1 matches 9 bases. Trimming removed 7 bases from V and 7 bases from J; junction bases left unmatched: 8. Germline CDR1 is MNHNS and CDR2 is SASEGT. CDR3 length: 15 amino acids. The CDR3 DNA is TGTGCCAGCACCCGGGACAGGGTACGGAATTCACCCCTCCACTTT. Its protein product is CASTRDRVRNSPLHF.

The chain is built from TRBV27 and TRBJ2-4, with TRBD2 as a possible D gene (6 bases). This CDR3 has 13 residues. V lost 6 bases to trimming and J lost 9 bases, with 15 bases between them. Germline CDR1 is MNHEY and CDR2 is SMNVEV (reference sequence). CDR3 region: CASRGLAEGIQYF. The CDR3 bases are TGTGCCAGCAGGGGACTCGCAGAGGGCATTCAGTACTTC.

This clonotype was recorded many times. This rearrangement joins TRBV20-1 to TRBJ2-3; D not certain. The CDR3 runs 15 residues. Germline loops: CDR1 DFQATT, CDR2 SNEGSKA (reference sequence). V lost 2 bases and J 0 bases, leaving 12 bases between the germline ends. The CDR3 coding sequence is TGCAGTGCTAGAAGCTTCAGTGCTAGCACAGATACGCAGTATTTT. Translating it yields CSARSFSASTDTQYF.

This clonotype has more than one count but fewer than ten. The chain has TRBV5-8 and TRBJ2-5, with D unclear. The CDR3 runs 14 residues. Deletions cut 0 bases from V and 2 bases from J, with 8 bases between. Looked up from germline, CDR1 is SGHTS and CDR2 is YDEGEE. The CDR3 spells CASSLVLRQETQYF. The CDR3 DNA sequence: TGTGCCAGCAGCTTGGTTCTCAGGCAAGAGACCCAGTACTTC.

In this sample, this clonotype turned up a few times. The chain carries TRBV6-2 or TRBV6-3 and TRBJ2-5; perhaps TRBD1 as D (6 bases). The CDR3 loop spans 15 amino acids. V was shortened by 8 bases and J by 5 bases, with 21 bases between the two germline ends. The V gene's germline CDR1 is MNHEY and CDR2 SVGEGT. CDR3 region: CASVGLGARVETQYF. The CDR3 DNA follows: TGTGCCAGCGTAGGGCTGGGGGCAAGGGTGGAGACCCAGTACTTC.